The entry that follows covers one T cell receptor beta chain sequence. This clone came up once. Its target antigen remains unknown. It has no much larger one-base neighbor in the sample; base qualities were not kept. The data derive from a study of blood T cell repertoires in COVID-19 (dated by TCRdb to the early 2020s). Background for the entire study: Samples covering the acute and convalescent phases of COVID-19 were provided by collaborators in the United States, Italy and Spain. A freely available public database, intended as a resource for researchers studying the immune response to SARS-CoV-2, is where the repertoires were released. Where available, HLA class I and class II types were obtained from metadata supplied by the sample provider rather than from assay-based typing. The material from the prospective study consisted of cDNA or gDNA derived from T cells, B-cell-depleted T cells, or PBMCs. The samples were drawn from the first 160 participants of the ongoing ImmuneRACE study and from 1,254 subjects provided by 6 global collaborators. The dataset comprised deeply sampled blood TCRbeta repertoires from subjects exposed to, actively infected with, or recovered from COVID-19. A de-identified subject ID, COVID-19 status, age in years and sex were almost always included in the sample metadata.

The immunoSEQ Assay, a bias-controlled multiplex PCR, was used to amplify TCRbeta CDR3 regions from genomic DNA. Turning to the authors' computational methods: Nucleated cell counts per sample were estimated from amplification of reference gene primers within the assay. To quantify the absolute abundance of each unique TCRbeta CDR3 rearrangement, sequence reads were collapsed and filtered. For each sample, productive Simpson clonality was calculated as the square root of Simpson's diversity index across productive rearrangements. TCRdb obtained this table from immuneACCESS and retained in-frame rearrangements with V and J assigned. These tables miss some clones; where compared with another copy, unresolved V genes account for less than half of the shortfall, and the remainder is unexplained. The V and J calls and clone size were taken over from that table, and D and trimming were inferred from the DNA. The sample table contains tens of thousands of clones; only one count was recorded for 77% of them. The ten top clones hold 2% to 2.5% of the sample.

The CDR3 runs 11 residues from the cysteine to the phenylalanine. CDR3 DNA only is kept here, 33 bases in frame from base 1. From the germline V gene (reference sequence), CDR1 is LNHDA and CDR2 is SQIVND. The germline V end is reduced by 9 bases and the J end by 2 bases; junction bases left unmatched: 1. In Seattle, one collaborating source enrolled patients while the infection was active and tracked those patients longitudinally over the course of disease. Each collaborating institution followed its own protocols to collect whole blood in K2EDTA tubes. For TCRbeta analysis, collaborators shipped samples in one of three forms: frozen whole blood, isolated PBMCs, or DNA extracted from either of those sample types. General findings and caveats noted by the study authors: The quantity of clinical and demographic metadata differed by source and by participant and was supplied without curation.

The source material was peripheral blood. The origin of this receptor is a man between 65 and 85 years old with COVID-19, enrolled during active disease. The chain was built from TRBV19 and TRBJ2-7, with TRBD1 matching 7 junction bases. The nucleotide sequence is TGTGCCAGGACAGGGACCTACGAGCAGTACTTC. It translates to CARTGTYEQYF.